Below are 8 T cell receptor beta chains sequenced from a single sample in a study of CD8+ T cells in alopecia areata. As the sequencing template, cDNA was produced by extracting RNA and reverse transcribing it. Some clones are missing from TCRdb's copy, which holds only in-frame ones; the method was immunoSEQ multiplex PCR. The profile shows 55,000 to 65,000 clones, roughly 40% of them singletons. What was sequenced was NKG2D-low CD8+ T cells sorted from blood. These TCRs come from a human donor with alopecia areata.

The chain employs TRBV7-9 and TRBJ2-1, with 7 positions matching TRBD2. Looked up from germline, CDR1 is SEHNR and CDR2 is FQNEAQ (reference sequence). CDR3 length: 15 residues. Trimming cost V 6 bases and J 8 bases; bases outside gene matches: 13. CDR3: CASSLAVGIWDEQFF. CDR3 nucleotide sequence: TGTGCCAGCAGTCTAGCGGTAGGCATTTGGGATGAGCAGTTCTTC.

This chain uses TRBV7-9 with TRBJ2-1, with a weak D call TRBD2 (6 bases). CDR3 length: 12 amino acids. Germline loops: CDR1 SEHNR, CDR2 FQNEAQ (reference sequence). Trimming took 4 bases from V and 10 from J, leaving 11 bases between them. In DNA form, the CDR3 reads TGTGCCAGCAGCTACCTAGCGCGAGAGCAGTTCTTC. This codes for CASSYLAREQFF.

The chain uses TRBV25-1 and TRBJ2-7, with D maybe TRBD2 (5 bases). V dropped 3 bases and J dropped 4 bases, with 13 bases sitting between them. The germline CDR1 and CDR2 sequences are MGHDK and SYGVNS. The CDR3 spans 14 residues. The CDR3 DNA is TGTGCCAGCAGTGATAGGGCCCCGGGGTACGAGCAGTACTTC. Translation: CASSDRAPGYEQYF.

The chain is built from TRBV7-9 and TRBJ2-7, with D uncertain. CDR1 is SEHNR, CDR2 FQNEAQ, per germline (reference sequence). The V end lost 4 bases, the J end lost 5 bases, and 9 bases lay between the germline ends. The CDR3 length is 12 residues. This chain's CDR3 is CASSYEADEQYF. CDR3 coding DNA: TGTGCCAGCAGCTATGAAGCTGACGAGCAGTACTTC.

This clone was counted only a few times. This rearrangement joins TRBV28 to TRBJ2-3, with D possibly TRBD1 on 6 matching bases. Germline V CDR1 and CDR2: MDHEN, SYDVKM. The V end lost 6 bases, the J end lost 6 bases, and 13 bases lay between the germline ends. The CDR3 length is 13 residues. The DNA of the CDR3 is TGTGCCAGCAGCTACAGGGTCGGGGATACGCAGTATTTT. Its translation: CASSYRVGDTQYF.

The chain employs TRBV9 and TRBJ2-1; TRBD2 aligns across 8 bases. Germline trimming cut 3 bases from V and 3 bases from J; bases unmatched to any gene: 5. This CDR3 spans 15 amino acids. Germline-derived CDR1 and CDR2 are SGDLS and YYNGEE. CDR3 protein: CASSEATSGYNEQFF. CDR3 DNA sequence: TGTGCCAGCAGCGAGGCCACTAGCGGCTACAATGAGCAGTTCTTC.

DNA for the CDR3: TGTGCCAGCAGTCCAGGGGGACTTATCTTCTTC. This encodes CASSPGGLIFF. The rearrangement joins TRBV6-6 to TRBJ2-1; possible D gene TRBD1, 7 bases. Germline assignment: CDR1 MNHNY and CDR2 SVGAGI (reference sequence). Trimming took 5 bases from V and 16 from J, leaving 15 bases between them. The length of the CDR3 is 11 residues.

This clone came up a few times. The chain joins TRBV29-1 to TRBJ2-3; perhaps TRBD2 as D (5 bases). Germline V gene lookup returns CDR1 SQVTM and CDR2 ANQGSEA. This CDR3 comprises 15 residues. V was trimmed by 4 bases and J by 2 bases, leaving 16 bases between them. The CDR3 loop reads CSVVGRRAITDTQYF. The CDR3 DNA reads TGCAGCGTTGTGGGGAGAAGGGCGATCACAGATACGCAGTATTTT.